This T cell receptor beta chain appears in the sequencing data of a study of molecular identifiers for immune sequencing clone quantification. About the study: Naive CD8 cell RNA, from approximately 20,000 or 100,000 cells, was split five ways in replicates, with four sequenced. Study-wide results and caveats: Clones of above 20 RNA copies carried over 99% of effector molecules; in naive cells they carried under 1%.

This clonotype showed up just a few times. As yet, its antigen is unknown. Germline V gene lookup returns CDR1 SGDLS and CDR2 YYNGEE. The CDR3 has 15 residues. Trimming took 2 bases from V and 3 from J; bases not matched to a gene: 5. For naive CD8 T cells, sorting used the CD8+CD4-CCR7+CD45RA+ phenotype. TCRdb itself ran the PCR reads through MiXCR, one entry per CDR3 protein. The sample records some 96,000 distinct CDR3 sequences, roughly 24% being singletons. This sequence was found in a human donor in good health. Some libraries in this study had Jurkat cell RNA spiked in. The chain employs TRBV9 and TRBJ1-3; 7 nucleotides match TRBD1. Source material: naive CD8+ T cells from blood, with Jurkat cell RNA spiked in. The subset is: FACS-sorted CD8+CD4-CCR7+CD45RA+ naive T cells. The DNA for the CDR3 is TGTGCCAGCAGCGTTACAGGGGCTGGTGGAAACACCATATATTTT. It specifies CASSVTGAGGNTIYF. The complete variable domain, with remaining parts taken from reference TRBV9 and TRBJ1-3, reads DSGVTQTPKHLITATGQRVTLRCSPRSGDLSVYWYQQSLDQGLQFLIQYYNGEERAKGNILERFSAQQFPDLHSELNLSSLELGDSALYFCASSVTGAGGNTIYFGEGSWLTVV.